This T cell receptor beta chain was identified in a study of blood T cell repertoires in COVID-19. As for the study in general: Collection of acute and convalescent COVID-19 samples took place in the United States, Italy and Spain. PBMCs, B-cell-depleted T cells, or T cells provided the cDNA or gDNA that made up the material.

There are 18 residues in the CDR3. Looked up from germline, CDR1 is LGHDT and CDR2 is YNNKEL (reference sequence). V trimming: 2 bases; J trimming: 7 bases; junction bases outside the gene matches: 16. As processed by the authors: For nucleated cells, counts were estimated from reference gene primer amplification. Profiling relied on immunoSEQ multiplex PCR, and the TCRdb table lists in-frame clones only, not all of them. The V and J calls and clone size were taken over from that table, and D and trimming were inferred from the DNA. The repertoire holds about 200,000 clones, around four fifths seen once, with roughly 27% in the top ten.

Sequencing input: peripheral blood. This receptor was taken from a middle-aged man with acute or convalescent COVID-19. The chain uses TRBV3-1 (or the pseudogene TRBV3-2) and TRBJ1-5, with TRBD1 matching 8 bases. CDR3 in DNA: TGTGCCAGCAGCCAATGGGGCTCCTCAGGACAGGGTGGACAGCCCCAGCATTTT. The encoded protein is CASSQWGSSGQGGQPQHF.